The 24 T cell receptor beta chains below come from one sample, sequenced in a study of response to subunit inactivated influenza vaccine. TCRdb reanalysed the RT-PCR reads using MiXCR and keeps one entry per CDR3 protein. In the table there are some 600,000 distinct CDR3 sequences, less than 15% of which are singletons. Sequenced material: PBMCs from blood, taken around two weeks before vaccination. These receptors came from a man between 50 and 59 years old who received an inactivated influenza vaccine.

In this sample, this clonotype turned up a few times. V gene TRBV6-6 combines with J gene TRBJ2-7; D remains ambiguous. Per the germline V gene, CDR1 is MNHNY and CDR2 is SVGAGI (reference sequence). The CDR3 contains 12 residues. V shed 4 bases and J shed 2 bases, with 6 bases lying between them. CDR3 in DNA: TGTGCCAGCAGTTCGGAACCCTACGAGCAGTACTTC. It specifies CASSSEPYEQYF.

This clonotype was detected a few times. V gene TRBV19 combines with J gene TRBJ2-7, with D perhaps matching TRBD2 (5 bases). CDR3 length: 15 residues. V lost 3 bases to trimming and J lost 4 bases, with 16 bases between them. The germline V gene encodes CDR1 LNHDA and CDR2 SQIVND (reference sequence). The CDR3 DNA reads TGTGCCAGTAGTATCCGCCCCGGGGAAGGGTACGAGCAGTACTTC. It is translated as CASSIRPGEGYEQYF.

The rearrangement uses TRBV9 and TRBJ2-3; the D gene is possibly TRBD2 (6 bases). The CDR3 totals 16 residues. V gave up 4 bases and J gave up 0 bases, with 15 bases separating them. Germline CDR1 reads SGDLS; CDR2 reads YYNGEE. CDR3 sequence: CASSPESAGSTDTQYF. The DNA for the CDR3 is TGTGCCAGCAGCCCGGAATCGGCGGGAAGCACAGATACGCAGTATTTT.

This clonotype has just a few counts. The chain links TRBV28 to TRBJ2-5; 7 bases are a match to TRBD1. Germline values: CDR1 MDHEN, CDR2 SYDVKM. Unmatched junction bases numbered 9, after V lost 6 bases and J lost 2 bases. CDR3 size: 15 residues. The CDR3 is CASSLGGALQETQYF. Written as DNA, the CDR3 is TGTGCCAGCAGCCTAGGGGGCGCCTTGCAAGAGACCCAGTACTTC.

This clonotype turned up a few times. The chain couples TRBV10-3 to TRBJ1-4; D not certain. Germline V gene sequence: CDR1 ENHRY, CDR2 SYGVKD. V gave up 9 bases and J gave up 0 bases, with 17 bases separating them. There are 16 residues in the CDR3. The CDR3 protein is CAISQANRATNEKLFF. The CDR3 region has the DNA TGTGCCATTTCCCAGGCCAACCGAGCAACTAATGAAAAACTGTTTTTT.

V gene TRBV10-3 combines with J gene TRBJ2-5; weak D call: TRBD1 (5 bases). Germline CDR1 is ENHRY and CDR2 is SYGVKD. This CDR3 comprises 13 residues. V dropped 2 bases and J dropped 4 bases, with 8 bases sitting between them. The chain's CDR3 is CAISEGTGETQYF. In DNA form, the CDR3 reads TGTGCCATCAGTGAGGGAACAGGAGAGACCCAGTACTTC.

This clonotype was observed many times. The chain joins TRBV29-1 to TRBJ2-1, with a weak D call TRBD2 (6 bases). The germline V gene encodes CDR1 SQVTM and CDR2 ANQGSEA. The CDR3 has 14 amino acids. V lost 7 bases to trimming and J lost 4 bases, with 17 bases between them. The DNA for the CDR3 is TGCAGCGCCATAGCCAGCGGAGGGTACAATGAGCAGTTCTTC. Its translation is CSAIASGGYNEQFF.

The chain uses TRBV12-3 or TRBV12-4 and TRBJ1-1, with 7 bases aligning to TRBD1. With V trimmed by 3 bases and J by 1 base, 5 bases remained unmatched. This CDR3 region has 15 residues. The CDR3 DNA reads as TGTGCCAGCAGTTTCACAGGGGCCGGGAACACTGAAGCTTTCTTT. It is translated as CASSFTGAGNTEAFF.

This clonotype was found a few times. This chain joins TRBV20-1 and TRBJ2-1; 7 nucleotides agree with TRBD2. Losses at the gene ends were 2 bases for V and 14 bases for J; bases not matched to a gene: 9. This CDR3 has 12 amino acids. Germline V gene lookup returns CDR1 DFQATT and CDR2 SNEGSKA (reference sequence). In DNA, the CDR3 is TGCAGTGCTAGATATTCTCGGGGGGATGAGTTCTTC. It yields the protein CSARYSRGDEFF.

In this sample, this clonotype turned up many times. V is TRBV14 and J is TRBJ2-1; TRBD1 aligns across 7 bases. The germline CDR1 and CDR2 sequences are SGHDN and FVKESK. Unmatched junction bases numbered 5, after V lost 4 bases and J lost 5 bases. The CDR3 totals 14 residues. The chain's CDR3 is CASSPRDSHNEQFF. The CDR3 nucleotides are TGTGCCAGCAGCCCGAGGGACAGCCACAATGAGCAGTTCTTC.

This clonotype was recorded many times. The chain employs TRBV7-9 and TRBJ1-2; 9 positions agree with TRBD1. This CDR3 has 14 amino acids. V trimming: 5 bases; J trimming: 9 bases; junction bases outside the gene matches: 10. Per germline, CDR1 SEHNR and CDR2 FQNEAQ (reference sequence). This CDR3 is CASSPRTGDIRYTF. The CDR3 DNA reads as TGTGCCAGCAGCCCTCGGACAGGGGATATTCGCTACACCTTC. Full variable domain (rest looked up from reference TRBV7-9 and TRBJ1-2): DTGVSQNPRHKITKRGQNVTFRCDPISEHNRLYWYRQTLGQGPEFLTYFQNEAQLEKSRLLSDRFSAERPKGSFSTLEIQRTEQGDSAMYLCASSPRTGDIRYTFGSGTRLTVV.

This clonotype was observed a handful of times. This chain connects TRBV6-2 or TRBV6-3 to TRBJ2-1; D call uncertain. The CDR3 runs to 13 residues. The germline V gene has CDR1 MNHEY and CDR2 SVGEGT. Trimming shortened V by 0 bases and J by 7 bases, and 7 bases separated the two germline ends. This chain's CDR3 is CASSYSPWNEQFF. The CDR3 region has the DNA TGTGCCAGCAGTTACTCGCCCTGGAATGAGCAGTTCTTC.

This clonotype was seen a few times. The chain has TRBV3-1 and TRBJ2-3, with 11 positions matching TRBD1. Germline CDR1 is LGHDT and CDR2 is YNNKEL (reference sequence). The CDR3 runs to 15 residues. V lost 4 bases, J lost 4 bases, and 4 bases stayed unmatched. In nucleotides, the CDR3 is TGTGCCAGCAGCCGACGGACAGGGGGCCCAGATACGCAGTATTTT. This sequence encodes CASSRRTGGPDTQYF.

This clonotype was counted a few times. The chain carries TRBV25-1 and TRBJ2-7, with TRBD2 as a possible D gene (5 bases). This CDR3 comprises 11 residues. Germline assignment: CDR1 MGHDK and CDR2 SYGVNS. The V end lost 5 bases, the J end lost 7 bases, and 9 bases lay between the germline ends. CDR3 region: CASSIAREQYF. The CDR3 bases are TGTGCCAGCAGTATAGCGAGGGAGCAGTACTTC.

This clonotype was seen more than once but under ten times. The V gene is TRBV30, the J gene TRBJ1-1, with D tentatively TRBD1 (6 bases). The CDR3 consists of 14 residues. The germline V gene has CDR1 GTSNPN and CDR2 SVGIG (reference sequence). The germline V and J ends were trimmed by 5 bases and 1 base, with 14 bases remaining between them. In DNA form, the CDR3 reads TGTGCCTGGGACGGGGGACACCCGAACACTGAAGCTTTCTTT. Amino acids: CAWDGGHPNTEAFF. Full variable domain (outside the CDR3, taken from reference TRBV30 and TRBJ1-1): SQTIHQWPATLVQPVGSPLSLECTVEGTSNPNLYWYRQAAGRGLQLLFYSVGIGQISSEVPQNLSASRPQDRQFILSSKKLLLSDSGFYLCAWDGGHPNTEAFFGQGTRLTVV.

This clonotype was detected many times. J is TRBJ2-1 and V is TRBV4-1, with D perhaps given as TRBD1 or TRBD2 (5 bases each). There are 16 residues in the CDR3. Germline values: CDR1 MGHRA, CDR2 YSYEKL. V was cut by 1 base and J by 6 bases, with 16 bases left in between. DNA of the CDR3: TGCGCCAGCAGCCAAGTGGGGACGGATCTGACCAATGAGCAGTTCTTC. This sequence encodes CASSQVGTDLTNEQFF.

At least ten counts were recorded for this clonotype. The chain recombines TRBV5-1 with TRBJ2-5; the match to TRBD2 covers 14 bases. The V gene end was trimmed by 4 bases and the J gene end by 3 bases; junction bases not matched to a gene: 5. CDR1 and CDR2 from the germline V gene are SGHRS and YFSETQ. The CDR3 spans 16 residues. The CDR3 bases are TGCGCCAGCAGCCGTCGGGGACTAGCGGGGGAAGAGACCCAGTACTTC. Its protein is CASSRRGLAGEETQYF.

The genes are TRBV4-2 and TRBJ2-5; TRBD2 aligns across 14 bases. The germline CDR1 and CDR2 sequences are LGHNA and YNFKEQ. The ends lost 3 bases at V and 5 bases at J; junction bases unmatched: 5. The CDR3 has 16 amino acids. Written as DNA, the CDR3 is TGTGCCAGCAGCCAGGGACTAGCGGGAGTACGCGAGACCCAGTACTTC. Protein product: CASSQGLAGVRETQYF.

This chain joins TRBV12-3 or TRBV12-4 and TRBJ2-1; 9 nucleotides match TRBD2. This CDR3 has 13 amino acids. The V and J ends lost 6 bases and 6 bases, in that order; junction bases with no gene match: 3. CDR3 residues: CASSLTSGNEQFF. The CDR3 DNA reads TGTGCCAGCAGCTTGACTAGCGGCAATGAGCAGTTCTTC.

This clonotype has a handful of counts. J is TRBJ1-1 and V is TRBV15; possible D gene TRBD1, 6 bases. The CDR3 contains 16 residues. Germline V gene lookup returns CDR1 LNHNV and CDR2 YYDKDF (reference sequence). V lost 3 bases to trimming and J lost 2 bases, with 16 bases between them. CDR3 loop: CATSSLRGAFNTEAFF. The CDR3 DNA reads TGTGCCACCAGCAGCCTTCGGGGGGCATTTAACACTGAAGCTTTCTTT. Full variable domain (remainder filled in from reference TRBV15 and TRBJ1-1): DAMVIQNPRYQVTQFGKPVTLSCSQTLNHNVMYWYQQKSSQAPKLLFHYYDKDFNNEADTPDNFQSRRPNTSFCFLDIRSPGLGDTAMYLCATSSLRGAFNTEAFFGQGTRLTVV.

The gene calls are TRBV20-1 and TRBJ1-2; D is undetermined. The length of the CDR3 is 14 residues. V lost 0 bases to trimming and J lost 8 bases, with 16 bases between them. CDR1 DFQATT and CDR2 SNEGSKA come from the germline V gene (reference sequence). The CDR3 DNA reads TGCAGTGCTAGAGATCCCGGGGAATCCTACGGCTACACCTTC. It yields the protein CSARDPGESYGYTF.

This clonotype was seen more than once but under ten times. The chain has TRBV15 and TRBJ1-1; 8 bases map to TRBD1. V gave up 0 bases and J gave up 1 base; unmatched junction bases: 1. CDR1 is LNHNV, CDR2 YYDKDF, per germline (reference sequence). The CDR3 loop spans 15 amino acids. The CDR3 nucleotides are TGTGCCACCAGCAGAGATGGGACAGGGAACACTGAAGCTTTCTTT. Translation gives CATSRDGTGNTEAFF.

V gene TRBV15 combines with J gene TRBJ2-5, with D maybe TRBD2 (6 bases). The CDR3 extends over 18 amino acids. V was clipped by 1 base and J by 9 bases, with 27 bases between them. Per germline, CDR1 LNHNV and CDR2 YYDKDF (reference sequence). CDR3: CATSRALRGGRWGEPQYF. CDR3 nucleotides: TGTGCCACCAGCAGAGCTCTAAGGGGCGGCCGTTGGGGGGAACCCCAGTACTTC.

V usage is TRBV14 and J usage is TRBJ2-7, with D tentatively TRBD2 (5 bases). V lost 1 base, J lost 4 bases, and 11 bases lay in between. This CDR3 has 14 residues. CDR1 SGHDN and CDR2 FVKESK come from the germline V gene. For the CDR3, the DNA is TGTGCCAGCAGCCAAGGGGTATCGGGGTACGAGCAGTACTTC. This codes for CASSQGVSGYEQYF. Together with reference TRBV14 and TRBJ2-7, the CDR3 gives the full variable domain: EAGVTQFPSHSVIEKGQTVTLRCDPISGHDNLYWYRRVMGKEIKFLLHFVKESKQDESGMPNNRFLAERTGGTYSTLKVQPAELEDSGVYFCASSQGVSGYEQYFGPGTRLTVT.